The 10 T cell receptor beta chains below were found in one sample sequenced in a study of cytomegalovirus exposure and HLA in healthy donors. 60 Vbeta and 13 Jbeta primers were used in PCR. TCRdb keeps only in-frame clones here, not all; method: immunoSEQ multiplex PCR. The table lists fewer than 75,000 clones, 60% to 75% of them singletons. The source material was PBMCs. Receptors were obtained from a man aged 65-85 years in good health and CMV-seronegative.

The chain joins TRBV7-9 to TRBJ2-1; 7 nucleotides align to TRBD1. The CDR3 spans 16 residues. Germline-derived CDR1 and CDR2 are SEHNR and FQNEAQ (reference sequence). The V gene end was trimmed by 8 bases and the J gene end by 10 bases; junction bases not matched to a gene: 20. The CDR3 region has the DNA TGTGCCAGCTTTTCGGGAACGGGGCAGGGGGTAGCCGAGCAGTTCTTC. It encodes CASFSGTGQGVAEQFF.

This chain joins TRBV30 and TRBJ1-6, with D hard to call. Germline V gives CDR1 GTSNPN, CDR2 SVGIG (reference sequence). The CDR3 extends over 13 amino acids. With 1 base removed from V and 9 bases from J, the gap between germline ends came to 10 bases. CDR3 sequence reads: CAWSEGWSSPLHF. The CDR3 DNA is TGTGCCTGGAGTGAAGGTTGGAGTTCACCCCTCCACTTT.

This chain links TRBV27 with TRBJ2-3; tentatively, D is TRBD2 (5 bases). The V gene's germline CDR1 is MNHEY and CDR2 SMNVEV (reference sequence). The CDR3 has 15 residues. The V end lost 2 bases, the J end lost 4 bases, and 13 bases lay between the germline ends. CDR3 nucleotide sequence: TGTGCCAGCAGTTTAGAGGGTCGAGGCGCAGATACGCAGTATTTT. Encoded protein: CASSLEGRGADTQYF.

Only a few counts were recorded for this clone. The chain carries TRBV6-4 and TRBJ1-2; TRBD1 is a possible D gene (5 bases). Germline V CDR1 and CDR2: MRHNA, SNTAGT. The ends were cut back, 6 bases at V and 8 bases at J, with 16 bases in the middle. The CDR3 contains 13 residues. Written as DNA, the CDR3 is TGTGCCAGCAGGCGGGACCCACAAACAGGCTACACCTTC. As protein: CASRRDPQTGYTF.

The count of this clone is one. The CDR3 nucleotides read TGTGCCAGCTCAACAGGGCAGGCTGGCACCGGGGAGCTGTTTTTT. The encoded protein is CASSTGQAGTGELFF. The chain couples TRBV18 to TRBJ2-2, with a tentative D call TRBD1 (6 bases). Germline-derived CDR1 and CDR2 are KGHSH and LQKENI. The CDR3 has 15 amino acids. Trimming removed 5 bases from V and 4 bases from J, with 14 bases in between.

The chain employs TRBV9 and TRBJ2-7; 7 bases agree with TRBD1. This CDR3 comprises 13 residues. Germline loops: CDR1 SGDLS, CDR2 YYNGEE. Trimming at V came to 3 bases and at J to 1 base, leaving 1 base not matched to a gene. CDR3 sequence (DNA): TGTGCCAGCAGCGGACAGGGTTCCTACGAGCAGTACTTC. This sequence encodes CASSGQGSYEQYF.

The chain joins TRBV28 to TRBJ2-7, with D possibly TRBD1 on 5 matching bases. Per the germline V gene, CDR1 is MDHEN and CDR2 is SYDVKM. Trimming stripped 6 bases from V and 4 bases from J, with 13 bases between. CDR3 length equals 13 residues. CDR3 coding DNA: TGTGCCAGCAGACCGACAGCGACGTACGAGCAGTACTTC. This gives the protein CASRPTATYEQYF.

This chain joins TRBV2 and TRBJ2-7; the D gene is possibly TRBD2 (5 bases). Germline V gives CDR1 SNHLY, CDR2 FYNNEI. CDR3 length: 14 residues. V lost 7 bases and J 0 bases, leaving 13 bases between the germline ends. The DNA of the CDR3 is TGTGCCAGCAAGGAGGCAACCACCTCCTACGAGCAGTACTTC. This encodes CASKEATTSYEQYF.

This clone came up a few times. The rearrangement joins TRBV30 to TRBJ1-2, with a weak D call TRBD1 (6 bases). Germline-derived CDR1 and CDR2 are GTSNPN and SVGIG (reference sequence). The germline V and J ends were trimmed by 5 bases and 4 bases, with 17 bases remaining between them. This CDR3 is 14 amino acids long. CDR3 in DNA: TGTGCCTGGGACAGGTCCCCTCTCTTCTATGGCTACACCTTC. Its protein product is CAWDRSPLFYGYTF.

This clone was detected only a few times. J is TRBJ2-1 and V is TRBV18, with 7 bases that match TRBD1. J lost 4 bases, V lost 3 bases, and 6 bases had no gene match. Per the germline V gene, CDR1 is KGHSH and CDR2 is LQKENI. There are 15 residues in the CDR3. CDR3 residues: CASSPRQGGYNEQFF. The DNA of the CDR3 is TGTGCCAGCTCACCGCGACAGGGCGGTTACAATGAGCAGTTCTTC.